Reported below is one T cell receptor beta chain. These data come from a study of cytomegalovirus exposure and HLA in healthy donors. Primers for the PCR totalled 60 Vbeta and 13 Jbeta. Here immunoSEQ multiplex PCR was the method, and the copy in TCRdb shows in-frame clones only, minus some. Of nearly 200,000 clones listed, 70% to 80% were seen once; the top ten hold around 0.4%. The sequence was obtained from a male donor in good health and CMV-seropositive. The sequenced sample consisted of PBMCs.

The CDR3 DNA sequence: TGTGCCAGCAGTATGAGTGGTGACTACGAGCAGTACTTC. Translation: CASSMSGDYEQYF. The chain recombines TRBV27 with TRBJ2-7; the D is unclear. The CDR3 is 13 residues long. Germline V CDR1 and CDR2: MNHEY, SMNVEV (reference sequence). The germline V and J ends were trimmed by 5 bases and 3 bases, with 11 bases remaining between them.